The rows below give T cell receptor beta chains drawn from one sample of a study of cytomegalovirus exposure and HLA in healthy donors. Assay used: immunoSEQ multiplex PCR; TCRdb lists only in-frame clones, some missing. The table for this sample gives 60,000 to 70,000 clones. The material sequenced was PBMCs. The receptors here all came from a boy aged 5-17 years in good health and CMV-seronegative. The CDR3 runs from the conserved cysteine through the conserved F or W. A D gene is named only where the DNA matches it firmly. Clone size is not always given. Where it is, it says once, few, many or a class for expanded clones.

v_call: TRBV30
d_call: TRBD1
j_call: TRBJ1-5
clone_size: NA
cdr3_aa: CAWTKQGAWGQPQHF
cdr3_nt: TGTGCCTGGACGAAACAGGGGGCCTGGGGTCAGCCCCAGCATTTT

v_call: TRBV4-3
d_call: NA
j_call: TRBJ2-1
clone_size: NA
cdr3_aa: CASSQEGLDSYNEQFF
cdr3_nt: TGCGCCAGCAGCCAAGAAGGACTCGACTCCTACAATGAGCAGTTCTTC

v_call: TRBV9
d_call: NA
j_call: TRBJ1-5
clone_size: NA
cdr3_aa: CASSVGQGNQPQHF
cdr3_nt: TGTGCCAGCAGCGTAGGGCAGGGGAACCAGCCCCAGCATTTT

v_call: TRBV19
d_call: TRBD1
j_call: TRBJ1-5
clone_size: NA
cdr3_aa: CASSGGQGSNQPQHF
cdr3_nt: TGTGCCAGTAGTGGGGGACAGGGGAGCAATCAGCCCCAGCATTTT

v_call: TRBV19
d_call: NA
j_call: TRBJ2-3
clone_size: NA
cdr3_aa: CASSIVVSTDTQYF
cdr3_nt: TGTGCCAGTAGTATAGTTGTCTCCACAGATACGCAGTATTTT

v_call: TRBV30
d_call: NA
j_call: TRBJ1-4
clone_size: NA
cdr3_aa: CAWRSTGWEKLFF
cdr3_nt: TGTGCCTGGAGGTCTACAGGGTGGGAAAAACTGTTTTTT

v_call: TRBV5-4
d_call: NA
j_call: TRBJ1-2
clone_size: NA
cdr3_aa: CASSAKQSGIGYTF
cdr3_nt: TGTGCCAGCAGCGCGAAACAGTCGGGAATTGGCTACACCTTC

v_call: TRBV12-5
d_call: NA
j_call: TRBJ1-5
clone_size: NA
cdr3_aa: CASGLDTDYSNQPQHF
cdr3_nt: TGTGCTAGTGGTTTGGATACTGACTATAGCAATCAGCCCCAGCATTTT

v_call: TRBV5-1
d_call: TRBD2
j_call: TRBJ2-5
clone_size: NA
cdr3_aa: CASSLGGTRTQYF
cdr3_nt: TGCGCCAGCAGCTTGGGAGGGACTAGGACCCAGTACTTC

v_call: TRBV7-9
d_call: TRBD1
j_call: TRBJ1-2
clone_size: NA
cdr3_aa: CASSYPGGRFYGYTF
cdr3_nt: TGTGCCAGCAGCTACCCAGGGGGCAGGTTCTATGGCTACACCTTC

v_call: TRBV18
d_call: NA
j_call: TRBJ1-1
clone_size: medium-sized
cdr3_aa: CASSPELTTGANTEAFF
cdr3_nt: TGTGCCAGCTCGCCCGAGCTAACGACAGGAGCGAACACTGAAGCTTTCTTT

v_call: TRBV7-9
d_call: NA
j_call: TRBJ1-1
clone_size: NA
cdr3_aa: CASSQQGGSTEAFF
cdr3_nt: TGTGCCAGCAGCCAACAGGGTGGGAGCACTGAAGCTTTCTTT

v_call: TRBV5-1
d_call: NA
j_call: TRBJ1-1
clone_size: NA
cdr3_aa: CASSFGRGYTEAFF
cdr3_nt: TGCGCCAGCAGCTTCGGGAGAGGGTACACTGAAGCTTTCTTT

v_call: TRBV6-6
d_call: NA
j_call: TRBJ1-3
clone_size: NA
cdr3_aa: CASSYAGGNTIYF
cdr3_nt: TGTGCCAGCAGCTACGCGGGAGGAAACACCATATATTTT

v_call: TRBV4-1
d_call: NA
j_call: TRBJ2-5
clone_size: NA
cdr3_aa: CASSPSTGRETQYF
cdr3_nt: TGCGCCAGCAGCCCGTCCACAGGTCGGGAGACCCAGTACTTC

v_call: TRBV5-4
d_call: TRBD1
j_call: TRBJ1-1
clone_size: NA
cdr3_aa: CASSQIPRDRGFDEAFF
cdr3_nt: TGTGCCAGCAGCCAGATTCCCCGGGACAGGGGATTTGATGAAGCTTTCTTT

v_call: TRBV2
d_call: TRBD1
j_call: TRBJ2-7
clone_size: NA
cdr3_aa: CASSRDSSYEQYF
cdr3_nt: TGTGCCAGCAGTCGGGACAGCTCCTACGAGCAGTACTTC

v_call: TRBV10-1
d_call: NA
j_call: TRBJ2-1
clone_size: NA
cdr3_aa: CASSEGSSVNEQFF
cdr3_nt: TGCGCCAGCAGTGAGGGCTCTAGCGTGAATGAGCAGTTCTTC

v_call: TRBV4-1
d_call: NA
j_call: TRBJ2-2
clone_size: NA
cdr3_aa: CASSQASTSRGHANTGELFF
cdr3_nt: TGCGCCAGCAGCCAAGCCTCAACGTCAAGGGGCCATGCCAACACCGGGGAGCTGTTTTTT

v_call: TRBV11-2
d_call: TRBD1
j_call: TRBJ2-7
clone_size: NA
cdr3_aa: CASSFGTDGYEQYF
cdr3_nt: TGTGCCAGCAGCTTCGGGACAGACGGATACGAGCAGTACTTC

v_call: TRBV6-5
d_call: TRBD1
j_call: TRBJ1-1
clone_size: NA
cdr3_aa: CASSYGWTGGNTEAFF
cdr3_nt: TGTGCCAGCAGTTACGGATGGACAGGGGGAAACACTGAAGCTTTCTTT

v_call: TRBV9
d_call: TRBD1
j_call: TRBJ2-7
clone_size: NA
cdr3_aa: CASSADRGYERYF
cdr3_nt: TGTGCCAGCAGCGCGGACAGGGGATACGAGCGGTACTTC

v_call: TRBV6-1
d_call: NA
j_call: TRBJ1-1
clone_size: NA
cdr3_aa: CASITGNTEAFF
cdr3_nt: TGTGCCAGCATTACGGGTAACACTGAAGCTTTCTTT

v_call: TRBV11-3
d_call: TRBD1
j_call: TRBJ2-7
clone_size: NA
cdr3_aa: CASSLRGHDEQYF
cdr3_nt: TGTGCCAGCAGCTTGAGGGGGCACGACGAGCAGTACTTC

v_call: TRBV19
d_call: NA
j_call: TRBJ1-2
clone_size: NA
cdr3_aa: CASSTRTDIYGYTF
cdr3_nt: TGTGCCAGTAGTACCCGAACCGACATTTATGGCTACACCTTC

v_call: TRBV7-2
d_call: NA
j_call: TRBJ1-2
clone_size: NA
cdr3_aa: CASSHLGGGRYGYTF
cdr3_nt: TGTGCCAGCAGCCATTTGGGGGGCGGGAGGTATGGCTACACCTTC

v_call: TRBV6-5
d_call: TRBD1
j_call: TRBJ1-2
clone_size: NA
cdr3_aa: CASSARTGEDGYTF
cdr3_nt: TGTGCCAGCAGTGCCCGGACAGGGGAGGATGGCTACACCTTC

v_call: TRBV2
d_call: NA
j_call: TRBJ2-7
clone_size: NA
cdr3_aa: CASSGTTRASGEQYF
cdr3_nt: TGTGCCAGCAGCGGGACAACACGGGCGTCGGGGGAGCAGTACTTC

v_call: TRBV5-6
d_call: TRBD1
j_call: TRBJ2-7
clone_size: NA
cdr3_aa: CASSLGTGRYEQYF
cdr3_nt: TGTGCCAGCAGCTTGGGGACAGGGCGTTACGAGCAGTACTTC

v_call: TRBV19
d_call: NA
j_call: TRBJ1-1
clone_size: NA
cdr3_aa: CASSIVNTNTEAFF
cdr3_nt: TGTGCCAGTAGTATAGTAAACACGAACACTGAAGCTTTCTTT

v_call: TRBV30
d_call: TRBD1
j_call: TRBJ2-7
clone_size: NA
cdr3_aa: CAWSTGGEYEQYF
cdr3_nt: TGTGCCTGGAGTACAGGGGGCGAATACGAGCAGTACTTC

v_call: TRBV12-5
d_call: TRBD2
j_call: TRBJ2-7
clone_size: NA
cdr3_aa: CASGLELGSGLVPEQYF
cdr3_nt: TGTGCTAGTGGTTTGGAGTTGGGTTCGGGACTAGTTCCCGAGCAGTACTTC

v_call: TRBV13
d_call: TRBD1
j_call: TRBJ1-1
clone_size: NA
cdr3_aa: CASSPGTGEAFF
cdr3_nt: TGTGCCAGCAGCCCAGGGACAGGAGAAGCTTTCTTT

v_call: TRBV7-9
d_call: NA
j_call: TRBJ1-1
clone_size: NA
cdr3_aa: CASSFPGKNTEAFF
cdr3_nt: TGTGCCAGCAGCTTTCCAGGAAAGAACACTGAAGCTTTCTTT

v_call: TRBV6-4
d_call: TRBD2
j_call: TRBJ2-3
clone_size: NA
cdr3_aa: CASSPNGGNPDTQYF
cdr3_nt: TGTGCCAGCAGTCCCAACGGGGGGAACCCAGATACGCAGTATTTT

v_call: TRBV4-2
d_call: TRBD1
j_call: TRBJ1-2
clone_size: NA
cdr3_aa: CASSQEVGGASYGYTF
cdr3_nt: TGTGCCAGCAGCCAAGAAGTAGGGGGCGCGAGTTATGGCTACACCTTC

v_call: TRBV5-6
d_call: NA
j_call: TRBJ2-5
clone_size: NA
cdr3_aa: CASSSPGVQETQYF
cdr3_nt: TGTGCCAGCAGCTCACCGGGGGTACAAGAGACCCAGTACTTC

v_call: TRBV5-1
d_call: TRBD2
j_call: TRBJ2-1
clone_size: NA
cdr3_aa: CASSLLGGSSYNEQFF
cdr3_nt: TGCGCCAGCAGCTTACTTGGCGGGAGCTCCTACAATGAGCAGTTCTTC

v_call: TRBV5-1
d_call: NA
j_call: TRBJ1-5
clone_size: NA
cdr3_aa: CASSLNGQSYQPQHF
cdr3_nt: TGCGCCAGCAGCTTGAATGGACAGTCTTATCAGCCCCAGCATTTT

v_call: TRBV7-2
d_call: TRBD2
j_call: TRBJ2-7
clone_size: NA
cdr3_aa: CASSGLAGKSSYEQYF
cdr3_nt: TGTGCCAGCAGCGGGCTAGCGGGTAAAAGCTCCTACGAGCAGTACTTC

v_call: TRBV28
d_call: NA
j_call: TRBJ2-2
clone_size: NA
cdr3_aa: CASSDRNLGDVDTGELFF
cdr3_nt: TGTGCCAGCAGTGACCGCAATCTAGGAGACGTCGACACCGGGGAGCTGTTTTTT

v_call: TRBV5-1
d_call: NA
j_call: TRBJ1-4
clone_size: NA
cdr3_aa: CASSPTGINEKLFF
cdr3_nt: TGCGCCAGCAGTCCAACCGGGATTAATGAAAAACTGTTTTTT

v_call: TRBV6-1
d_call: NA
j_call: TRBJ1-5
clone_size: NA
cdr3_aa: CARGENQPQHF
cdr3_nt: TGTGCCAGAGGGGAAAATCAGCCCCAGCATTTT

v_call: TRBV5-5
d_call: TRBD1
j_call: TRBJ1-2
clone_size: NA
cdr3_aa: CASSLGGTGNYGYTF
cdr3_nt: TGTGCCAGCAGCTTGGGAGGGACAGGGAACTATGGCTACACCTTC

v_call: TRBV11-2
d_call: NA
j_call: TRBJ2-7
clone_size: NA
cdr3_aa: CASSWEAEARHEQYF
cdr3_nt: TGTGCCAGCAGCTGGGAGGCGGAGGCCCGTCACGAGCAGTACTTC

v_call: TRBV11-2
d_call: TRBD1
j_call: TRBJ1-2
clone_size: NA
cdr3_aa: CASSPTAGGEYGYTF
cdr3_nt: TGTGCCAGCAGCCCCACGGCAGGGGGCGAGTATGGCTACACCTTC